Sequencing of this T cell receptor (beta chain) was carried out in a study of neoadjuvant anti-PD-1 for oral cavity cancer. Study-level information: Patients without progression got a fourth dose around day 43.

PBMCs were not maintained or expanded in culture before analysis. Method: immunoSEQ multiplex PCR; TCRdb's copy keeps in-frame clones and lacks some. The table includes about 14,000 clones, roughly 70% detected once. V was trimmed by 3 bases and J by 12 bases, leaving 9 bases between them. CDR1 is MGHRA and CDR2 is YSYEKL in the germline V gene. The CDR3 has 12 amino acids. This rearrangement joins TRBV4-1 to TRBJ1-6; D unclear. The sequencing here drew on PBMCs, taken before nivolumab (anti-PD-1) treatment. This TCR came from a person between 35 and 79 years old with oral cavity squamous cell carcinoma. For the CDR3, the DNA is TGCGCCAGCAGCCACACCGGGGAACCCCTCCACTTT. It is translated as CASSHTGEPLHF.